This is a list of T cell receptor beta chains from one sample in a study of spatial heterogeneity in lung cancer. Each CDR3 protein is one row after TCRdb ran MiXCR on the 5' RACE reads. In the table there are about 36,000 distinct CDR3 sequences, around 7.6% of which are singletons. This material consisted of PBMCs, taken at follow-up. The receptor set was obtained from a male donor with early-stage non-small cell lung cancer. CDR3s leave out the opening cysteine and the closing phenylalanine or tryptophan. The size field is filled for only some rows; it gives once, few, many or a size class.

V gene,J gene,CDR3 length,clone size,CDR3 protein
TRBV5-1,TRBJ2-5,14,many,ASSQGLAGVQETQY
TRBV6-5,TRBJ2-7,12,many,ASSYSSTRYEQY
TRBV7-9,TRBJ2-3,13,many,ASSRPGHDTDTQY
TRBV29-1,TRBJ2-5,8,many,SVVREAQY
TRBV18,TRBJ1-5,11,NA,ASSPGEGQPQH
TRBV4-1,TRBJ2-2,17,few,ASSPPLRTSGGNTGELF
TRBV9,TRBJ1-3,12,many,ASSVHGSGNTIY
TRBV7-6,TRBJ2-3,16,many,ASSVLSSGGLSTDTQY
TRBV3-1,TRBJ2-5,12,many,ASSQSGGGETQY
TRBV20-1,TRBJ1-1,13,many,SARKRGVRGTEAF
TRBV5-6,TRBJ2-7,13,many,ASSPGQGVDYEQY
TRBV19,TRBJ2-3,15,many,ASSPRGGTGGTDTQY
TRBV7-2,TRBJ2-3,14,many,ASSWTSGGGTDTQY
TRBV18,TRBJ1-1,12,many,ASSPTSLDTEAF
TRBV7-9,TRBJ2-1,14,many,ASSQNDYAATDEQF
TRBV7-6,TRBJ2-3,12,many,ASSFGGATDTQY
TRBV19,TRBJ2-3,15,many,ASSIDRGTTSTDTQY
TRBV6-4,TRBJ2-1,13,many,ASSDRLAAYNEQF
TRBV13,TRBJ2-2,12,medium-sized,ASSLAPNTGELF
TRBV19,TRBJ2-5,11,NA,ASSIVQQETQY
TRBV30,TRBJ2-5,11,many,AWSVLLRLAIS
TRBV3-1,TRBJ2-5,12,many,ASSQGGQGENQY
TRBV5-1,TRBJ2-5,11,many,ASSFLLDETQY
TRBV7-3,TRBJ2-2,11,many,ASSSPNTGELF
TRBV12-3/TRBV12-4,TRBJ2-5,13,many,ASSLSGLTQETQY
TRBV20-1,TRBJ1-1,11,many,SARDGAGTEAF
TRBV30,TRBJ2-6,12,many,AWSGGSGANVLT
TRBV20-1,TRBJ2-1,12,many,SAMGTSTSNEQF
TRBV18,TRBJ2-2,16,NA,ASSPQGLAGMNTGELF
TRBV15,TRBJ2-7,13,many,ATSRDRQGKYEQY
TRBV20-1,TRBJ2-3,10,many,SAGSRRDTQY
TRBV6-5,TRBJ1-6,13,few,ASSYIWGADSPLH
TRBV18,TRBJ1-4,14,many,ASSAAESGRGEKLF
TRBV5-1,TRBJ2-2,14,many,ASSPGGGWNTGELF
TRBV5-6,TRBJ2-5,11,many,ASRTRNQETQY
TRBV30,TRBJ2-5,10,NA,AWSVGQETQY
TRBV11-2,TRBJ2-1,14,NA,ASSLASGASYNEQF
TRBV2,TRBJ1-2,10,many,ASVRTDYGYT
TRBV29-1,TRBJ1-3,11,NA,SVVTSSGNTIY
TRBV19,TRBJ2-3,13,many,ASSVLAGHTDTQY
TRBV29-1,TRBJ2-7,14,many,SVEDSQGSSPYEQY
TRBV3-1,TRBJ1-1,13,many,ASSQITTLNTEAF
TRBV20-1,TRBJ2-5,12,NA,SATPGLAEETQY
TRBV2,TRBJ2-7,15,many,ASSTRRTYESSYEQY
TRBV6-5,TRBJ2-5,11,medium-sized,ASSYNYQETQY
TRBV7-9,TRBJ1-1,15,many,ASSAMTITGGNTEAF
TRBV5-6,TRBJ1-1,11,many,ASSKGQGYSAF
TRBV19,TRBJ2-2,15,many,ASSMRQIHANTGELF
TRBV9,TRBJ1-4,12,many,ASSKNRGSEKLF
TRBV29-1,TRBJ2-3,12,many,SVAEGVSTDTQY
TRBV7-3,TRBJ2-2,12,many,ASSLLGNTGELF
TRBV27,TRBJ2-3,12,many,ASSGLAGADTQY
TRBV7-6,TRBJ2-5,15,many,ASSLGTSGGAWETQY
TRBV30,TRBJ2-2,9,many,AWQHTGELF
TRBV5-1,TRBJ1-6,14,many,ASSFVPGNGDSPLH